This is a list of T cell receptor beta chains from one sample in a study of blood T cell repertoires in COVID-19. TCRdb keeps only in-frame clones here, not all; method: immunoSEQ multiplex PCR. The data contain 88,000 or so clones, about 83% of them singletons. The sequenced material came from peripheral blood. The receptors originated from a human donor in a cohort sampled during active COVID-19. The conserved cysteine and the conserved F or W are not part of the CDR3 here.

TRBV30	AWNAPDRRNQPQH
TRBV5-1	ASSWKGADSPLH
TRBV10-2	ASTPDRDGTQPQH
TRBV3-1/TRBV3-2	ASSLRTGRFAEAF
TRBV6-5	ASSPGLAGGDTQY
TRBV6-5	ASTGIALTDTQY
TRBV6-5	AAGSGVANIQY
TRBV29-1	SVIVGRGQPQH
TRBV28	ASSSSRTGKNTEAF
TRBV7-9	ASSHPLAGGPYEQY
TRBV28	ASSGQRNNSPLH
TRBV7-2	ASSLDRGGTQY
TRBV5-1	ASSLDRAETQY
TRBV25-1	ASSESGFQDQETQY
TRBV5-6	ASSFGWTGGPGGYT
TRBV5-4	ASSSTSGGWRNEQF
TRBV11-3	ASSPARPGEKLF
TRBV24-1	ATSDSGTVTDSNQPQH
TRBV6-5	ASSPEGNRAPLH
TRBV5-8	ASSLLLGTDYGYT
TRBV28	ASTSGGRPYNSPLH
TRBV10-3	AGSQGSSGNTIY
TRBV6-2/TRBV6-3	ASSYLGRSYEQY
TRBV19	ASSIVSGRPELNEQF
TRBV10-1	ASSESRLAYNEQF
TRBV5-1	ASSATSGGLLNEQF
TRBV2	ASSETTGVGNTIY
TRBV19	ASRTQGGFFPF
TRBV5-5	ASSGSGGRVSVNTEAF